This passage covers 6 T cell receptor beta chains from one sample sequenced in a study of blood T cell repertoires in COVID-19. Measured with immunoSEQ multiplex PCR; TCRdb has only the in-frame clones, and not every one. The sample has roughly 150,000 clones; approximately 90% are singletons. Sequenced: peripheral blood. The receptors were gathered from a man aged 55 to 70 with active or convalescent COVID-19.

This chain links TRBV11-3 with TRBJ2-2; 9 bases match TRBD1. From germline, CDR1 is SGHNT and CDR2 YENEEA. V trimming: 5 bases; J trimming: 1 base; junction bases outside the gene matches: 2. There are 15 residues in the CDR3. The CDR3 spells CASSPDRGNTGELFF. The CDR3 DNA reads as TGTGCCAGCAGCCCGGACAGGGGGAACACCGGGGAGCTGTTTTTT.

This clone was observed once. V gene TRBV6-5 combines with J gene TRBJ2-7; 11 positions match TRBD1. V gave up 6 bases and J gave up 6 bases; unmatched junction bases: 4. Germline V gives CDR1 MNHEY, CDR2 SVGAGI. CDR3 length equals 13 residues. The CDR3 nucleotides read TGTGCCAGCAGGACGGACAGGGGGCGCGAGCAGTACTTC. Protein: CASRTDRGREQYF.

The chain has TRBV6-5 and TRBJ1-1, with TRBD1 matching 9 bases. Germline values: CDR1 MNHEY, CDR2 SVGAGI. The CDR3 runs to 13 residues. J lost 5 bases, V lost 5 bases, and 3 bases had no gene match. CDR3 DNA: TGTGCCAGCAGTACAGGGGGCGGAACTGAAGCTTTCTTT. It encodes CASSTGGGTEAFF.

This chain links TRBV24-1 with TRBJ1-5; maybe TRBD1 (6 bases). The V gene lost 8 bases and the J gene lost 1 base, with 8 bases spanning the gap. Germline V CDR1 and CDR2: KGHDR, SFDVKD. The CDR3 is 13 amino acids. The CDR3 DNA follows: TGTGCCACCAACCAGGGGAGCAATCAGCCCCAGCATTTT. Translated, it gives CATNQGSNQPQHF.

The chain carries TRBV2 and TRBJ2-1; 10 bases agree with TRBD2. The junction had 5 bases not matched to a gene; V was cut back by 7 bases and J by 2 bases. The CDR3 sequence is 15 residues long. CDR1 SNHLY and CDR2 FYNNEI come from the germline V gene. CDR3 sequence (DNA): TGTGCCAGCACCGCCACTAGCGGGGCCTACAATGAGCAGTTCTTC. This gives the protein CASTATSGAYNEQFF.

The V and J genes are TRBV7-8 and TRBJ1-3, with 8 nucleotides matching TRBD1. Losses at the gene ends were 5 bases for V and 0 bases for J; bases not matched to a gene: 9. The CDR3 contains 17 residues. From germline, CDR1 is SGHVS and CDR2 FQNEAQ. The CDR3 reads CASSRRRTGRSGNTIYF. Here the CDR3 DNA reads TGTGCCAGCAGCCGAAGGAGGACAGGGCGCTCTGGAAACACCATATATTTT. Full variable domain (rest looked up from reference TRBV7-8 and TRBJ1-3): GAGVSQSPRYKVAKRGQDVALRCDPISGHVSLFWYQQALGQGPEFLTYFQNEAQLDKSGLPSDRFFAERPEGSVSTLKIQRTQQEDSAVYLCASSRRRTGRSGNTIYFGEGSWLTVV.